Each of the 16 T cell receptor beta chains below was sequenced from the same sample in a study of blood T cell repertoires in COVID-19. The table came from immunoSEQ multiplex PCR; TCRdb's copy has only in-frame clones and leaves some out. The sample includes a few hundred thousand clones, less than 90% seen only once; the top ten take over 4.5%. Sequenced material: PBMCs or T cells enriched from blood (not recorded which). Every receptor here comes from a woman aged 45-65 years who had recovered from COVID-19.

The J gene is TRBJ2-5, the V gene TRBV27; D not resolved. The CDR3 runs to 15 residues. Looked up from germline, CDR1 is MNHEY and CDR2 is SMNVEV (reference sequence). The V end lost 3 bases, the J end lost 5 bases, and 16 bases lay between the germline ends. CDR3 nucleotide sequence: TGTGCCAGCAGTTTTGGAGTCCTCGGAGCGGAGACCCAGTACTTC. This encodes CASSFGVLGAETQYF.

The chain links TRBV2 to TRBJ2-5; D remains unclear. There are 12 residues in the CDR3. Germline CDR1 reads SNHLY; CDR2 reads FYNNEI. V was shortened by 5 bases and J by 3 bases, with 7 bases between the two germline ends. DNA of the CDR3: TGTGCCAGCAGTACACCAAAAGAGACCCAGTACTTC. Encoded protein: CASSTPKETQYF.

V and J are TRBV19 and TRBJ1-1; TRBD1 might be the D (6 bases). This CDR3 comprises 15 residues. The V gene lost 4 bases and the J gene lost 1 base, with 13 bases spanning the gap. The V gene's germline CDR1 is LNHDA and CDR2 SQIVND (reference sequence). CDR3: CASSKPGHWNTEAFF. The CDR3, as DNA: TGTGCCAGTAGTAAACCGGGACACTGGAACACTGAAGCTTTCTTT.

This rearrangement joins TRBV19 to TRBJ1-1, with a possible D match to TRBD1 (5 bases). V gave up 8 bases and J gave up 1 base, with 11 bases separating them. This CDR3 spans 13 amino acids. Germline CDR1 and CDR2: LNHDA and SQIVND (reference sequence). This chain's CDR3 is CASGAGRNTEAFF. In nucleotides, the CDR3 is TGTGCCAGTGGGGCAGGACGGAACACTGAAGCTTTCTTT.

This rearrangement joins TRBV4-1 to TRBJ1-2; 9 nucleotides align to TRBD1. Germline CDR1 reads MGHRA; CDR2 reads YSYEKL. This CDR3 spans 13 amino acids. Losses at the gene ends were 8 bases for V and 2 bases for J; bases not matched to a gene: 3. The CDR3 DNA reads as TGCGCCAGCTGGGGGACAGGGAACTATGGCTACACCTTC. Protein sequence: CASWGTGNYGYTF.

The chain uses TRBV6-5 and TRBJ2-7; 7 bases line up with TRBD1. Germline CDR1 MNHEY, CDR2 SVGAGI. The CDR3 covers 15 residues. With V trimmed by 7 bases and J by 2 bases, 11 bases remained unmatched. This CDR3 reads CASTHAMQGAYEQYF. The CDR3 DNA is TGTGCCAGCACTCACGCGATGCAGGGGGCCTACGAGCAGTACTTC.

This clone was seen only once. The chain is built from TRBV18 and TRBJ2-5; the match to TRBD1 covers 11 bases. The CDR3 runs to 17 residues. J gave up 4 bases and V 3 bases, and 10 bases lay outside the gene matches. Germline CDR1 is KGHSH and CDR2 is LQKENI. This CDR3 reads CASSPLGTGGVGETQYF. The DNA of the CDR3 is TGTGCCAGCTCACCCCTCGGGACAGGGGGAGTGGGAGAGACCCAGTACTTC.

This chain joins TRBV19 and TRBJ2-1; no clear D gene. V lost 6 bases, J lost 3 bases, and 3 bases lay in between. Germline V gene lookup returns CDR1 LNHDA and CDR2 SQIVND (reference sequence). The CDR3 is 11 residues long. CDR3 amino acids: CASSVYNEQFF. CDR3 DNA sequence: TGTGCCAGTAGCGTCTACAATGAGCAGTTCTTC.

J is TRBJ1-1 and V is TRBV4-1; D is ambiguous. Per the germline V gene, CDR1 is MGHRA and CDR2 is YSYEKL. The V gene lost 1 base and the J gene lost 2 bases, with 11 bases spanning the gap. The CDR3 is 15 residues long. The DNA of the CDR3 is TGCGCCAGCAGCCAAGGCGTGGGGAGCAACACTGAAGCTTTCTTT. Translated: CASSQGVGSNTEAFF.

V is TRBV18 and J is TRBJ1-1; a possible D gene is TRBD1 (5 bases). The CDR3 contains 17 residues. V was pared by 3 bases and J by 0 bases, with 17 bases between. Looked up from germline, CDR1 is KGHSH and CDR2 is LQKENI. As DNA, the CDR3 is TGTGCCAGCTCACCGGTAGGTGGAGGGGCCATGAACACTGAAGCTTTCTTT. This sequence encodes CASSPVGGGAMNTEAFF.

The chain couples TRBV19 to TRBJ1-4; 9 bases are shared with TRBD1. The CDR3 covers 15 residues. With V trimmed by 6 bases and J by 2 bases, 4 bases remained unmatched. Germline V CDR1 and CDR2: LNHDA, SQIVND (reference sequence). CDR3 loop: CASSLQGATNEKLFF. The CDR3 nucleotides read TGTGCCAGTAGCCTACAGGGGGCCACTAATGAAAAACTGTTTTTT.

V is TRBV27 and J is TRBJ2-1; TRBD2 aligns across 10 bases. V lost 6 bases and J lost 4; bases outside the gene matches: 6. The CDR3 has 15 residues. Germline CDR1 and CDR2: MNHEY and SMNVEV (reference sequence). In DNA, the CDR3 is TGTGCCAGCAGCCCAGCGGGGGGGCTTTACAATGAGCAGTTCTTC. This sequence encodes CASSPAGGLYNEQFF.

The chain has TRBV2 and TRBJ1-1; tentative D call: TRBD1 (6 bases). V was trimmed by 6 bases and J by 3 bases, leaving 11 bases between them. The germline gives CDR1 SNHLY, CDR2 FYNNEI. The CDR3 loop spans 13 amino acids. CDR3 sequence reads: CASSQRQDTEAFF. CDR3 nucleotides: TGTGCCAGCAGCCAACGACAGGACACTGAAGCTTTCTTT. The full variable domain, its missing parts supplied by reference TRBV2 and TRBJ1-1, is EPEVTQTPSHQVTQMGQEVILRCVPISNHLYFYWYRQILGQKVEFLVSFYNNEISEKSEIFDDQFSVERPDGSNFTLKIRSTKLEDSAMYFCASSQRQDTEAFFGQGTRLTVV.

V and J are TRBV2 and TRBJ2-2; the D gene is possibly TRBD2 (5 bases). The CDR3 length is 18 residues. The V and J ends lost 4 bases and 4 bases respectively, with 22 bases between them. CDR1 and CDR2 from the germline V gene are SNHLY and FYNNEI. This CDR3 is CASSVIVRGSGFTGELFF. CDR3 in DNA: TGTGCCAGCAGTGTTATTGTCCGCGGGTCGGGCTTCACCGGGGAGCTGTTTTTT. The full variable domain, completed using reference TRBV2 and TRBJ2-2, is EPEVTQTPSHQVTQMGQEVILRCVPISNHLYFYWYRQILGQKVEFLVSFYNNEISEKSEIFDDQFSVERPDGSNFTLKIRSTKLEDSAMYFCASSVIVRGSGFTGELFFGEGSRLTVL.

The CDR3 nucleotides are TGCGCCAGCAGCCCGAACAGCAATGAAAAACTGTTTTTT. Protein sequence: CASSPNSNEKLFF. The genes are TRBV5-1 and TRBJ1-4; no definite D call. This CDR3 has 13 residues. Trimming left V 4 bases short and J 5 bases short, with 9 bases between. Germline V gives CDR1 SGHRS, CDR2 YFSETQ.

The chain uses TRBV5-5 and TRBJ2-1; weak D call: TRBD2 (6 bases). The V gene's germline CDR1 is SGHKS and CDR2 YYEKEE (reference sequence). The germline V and J ends were trimmed by 4 bases and 1 base, with 15 bases remaining between them. CDR3 length: 16 residues. Written as DNA, the CDR3 is TGTGCCAGCAGCCCGGGACTGGTAGTATCCTACAATGAGCAGTTCTTC. Protein sequence: CASSPGLVVSYNEQFF.